A selection of T cell receptor beta chains follows, all from one sample in a study of shared clonotypes between healthy human individuals. The table came from immunoSEQ multiplex PCR; TCRdb's copy has only in-frame clones and leaves some out. This table holds about 2.1 million clones, 85% to 95% found once. The sample consisted of naive CD8+ T cells from PBMCs. All receptors derive from a man between 18 and 35 years old in good health. Some clones in this sample may be carry-over from other donors' samples. CDR3s include the opening cysteine and the closing phenylalanine or tryptophan. The order of the fields is V gene, clone size, D gene, J gene, CDR3 DNA, CDR3 protein. The D gene is left open where the match is weak. Clone size is given for some rows only: seen once, a few or many times, or a class if the clone is expanded.

TRBV27,.,TRBD2,TRBJ2-1,TGTGCCAGCAGTTTAGGGACTACACTAGGAAGCAATGAGCAGTTCTTC,CASSLGTTLGSNEQFF
TRBV28,.,TRBD1,TRBJ1-5,TGTGCCAGCAGTTTATCAGGGGGCCTCAATCAGCCCCAGCATTTT,CASSLSGGLNQPQHF
TRBV5-4,few,.,TRBJ2-7,TGTGCCAGCAGCTTGTTCGCAGGCGAGCAGTACTTC,CASSLFAGEQYF
TRBV7-2,.,.,TRBJ2-2,TGTGCCAGCAGCCTGGGACTTTACACCGGGGAGCTGTTTTTT,CASSLGLYTGELFF
TRBV10-3,.,.,TRBJ2-3,TGTGCCATCAGTGAGTCTGCGGCCACCGGCACAGATACGCAGTATTTT,CAISESAATGTDTQYF
TRBV6-1,.,TRBD1,TRBJ2-7,TGTGCCAGCAGTGACAGGTTGGGACAGAGAGCCTACGAGCAGTACTTC,CASSDRLGQRAYEQYF
TRBV7-9,.,TRBD2,TRBJ2-3,TGTGCCAGCAGCCAGGTCACTAGCGGGAGGGTGTTTGTCACAGATACGCAGTATTTT,CASSQVTSGRVFVTDTQYF
TRBV7-9,.,.,TRBJ2-3,TGTGCCAGCAGCTTTATGACAGATACGCAGTATTTT,CASSFMTDTQYF
TRBV9,.,.,TRBJ2-1,TGTGCCAGCAGCGCCAAGTCAGGGGAGGCGGGCAATGAGCAGTTCTTC,CASSAKSGEAGNEQFF
TRBV19,.,.,TRBJ2-5,TGTGCCAGTAGTATTGGAGGAACCCAGTACTTC,CASSIGGTQYF
TRBV25-1,.,.,TRBJ1-3,TGTGCCAGCAGTGTAAGGACCCTATCAAGCCCTGGAAACACCATATATTTT,CASSVRTLSSPGNTIYF
TRBV28,.,TRBD1,TRBJ1-4,TGTGCCAGCAGTTTATTAACGGCGGACAGGAGGAGTAATGAAAAACTGTTTTTT,CASSLLTADRRSNEKLFF
TRBV4-1,.,.,TRBJ2-5,TGCGCCAGCAGCCCTGAGACTAGGAATGGAGAGACCCAGTACTTC,CASSPETRNGETQYF
TRBV15,.,.,TRBJ1-1,TGTGCCACCAGCAGTTTAGCCTTATCCGACCAAACTAGAGCTTTCTTT,CATSSLALSDQTRAFF
TRBV10-3,.,TRBD1,TRBJ2-7,TGTGCCATCAGTGAGTCAAGTGATGGGACAGGGGGCTCCTACGAGCAGTACTTC,CAISESSDGTGGSYEQYF
TRBV28,.,TRBD1,TRBJ1-4,TGTGCCAGCCGACAGGGACCTAATGAAAAACTGTTTTTT,CASRQGPNEKLFF
TRBV28,.,.,TRBJ2-2,TGTGCCAGCTCCTGGGGGCACACCGGGGAGCTGTTTTTT,CASSWGHTGELFF
TRBV10-3,once,TRBD1,TRBJ1-3,TGTGCCATCAGTGAGTCGAGGGACAGGGGGTCTGGAAACACCATATATTTT,CAISESRDRGSGNTIYF
TRBV7-8,.,TRBD2,TRBJ2-3,TGTGCCAGCAGCTTAGCTGGTCTAGCGGGAGAGGCAGATACGCAGTATTTT,CASSLAGLAGEADTQYF
TRBV4-1,.,.,TRBJ2-5,TGCGCCAGCAGCCTAAGGAGGGCTAGTTTCGAGACCCAGTACTTC,CASSLRRASFETQYF
TRBV5-1,.,TRBD1,TRBJ2-5,TGCGCCAGCAGCCAACTTCCGGACAGGAAAGAGACCCAGTACTTC,CASSQLPDRKETQYF
TRBV9,.,.,TRBJ2-1,TGTGCCAGCAGCGCACTTACAAGGGACAATGAGCAGTTCTTC,CASSALTRDNEQFF
TRBV29-1,.,.,TRBJ2-5,TGCAGCGCGGGAACTCGGACGGTCAAAGAGACCCAGTACTTC,CSAGTRTVKETQYF
TRBV4-1,once,TRBD2,TRBJ2-2,TGCGCCAGCAGCCAAGGACTAGCGGGAAATCCGAACACCGGGGAGCTGTTTTTT,CASSQGLAGNPNTGELFF
TRBV19,.,.,TRBJ1-5,TGTGCCAGTAGTAAGTCGGGACACCGGCAGAATAGCAATCAGCCCCAGCATTTT,CASSKSGHRQNSNQPQHF
TRBV27,once,.,TRBJ1-5,TGTGCCAGCAGTTACGGGTATAGCAATCAGCCCCAGCATTTT,CASSYGYSNQPQHF
TRBV28,.,.,TRBJ2-7,TGTGCCAGCAGTTTACCCTTTAAGGGGGTAAGGCCCTACGAGCAGTACTTC,CASSLPFKGVRPYEQYF
TRBV14,.,.,TRBJ2-7,TGTGCCAGCAGCCAACCTTGGGGGTACGAGCAGTACTTC,CASSQPWGYEQYF
TRBV4-2,few,.,TRBJ1-1,TGTGCCAGCAGCCAAGTTGTCCACGGGGAGAGCACTGAAGCTTTCTTT,CASSQVVHGESTEAFF
TRBV9,.,.,TRBJ1-1,TGTGCCAGCAGCGTACAGGGTACTGAAGCTTTCTTT,CASSVQGTEAFF
TRBV28,.,.,TRBJ2-1,TGTGCCAGCAGTTTATTTTCGGAAGGGAAGGCCGATGAGCAGTTCTTC,CASSLFSEGKADEQFF
TRBV27,.,TRBD1,TRBJ2-7,TGTGCCAGCAGTCAACAGGGGGAGAGCTCCTACGAGCAGTACTTC,CASSQQGESSYEQYF
TRBV19,.,.,TRBJ2-1,TGTGCCAGTAGTATGGTCGGCGGGCTTAACAATGAGCAGTTCTTC,CASSMVGGLNNEQFF
TRBV19,.,TRBD1,TRBJ1-5,TGTGCCAGTACCGGGCTATGGGTCTACCAGGGGGCTGGAAATCAGCCCCAGCATTTT,CASTGLWVYQGAGNQPQHF
TRBV11-2,.,.,TRBJ1-1,TGTGCCAGCAGCCCCTTTGGGGCAGGGACTGAAGCTTTCTTT,CASSPFGAGTEAFF
TRBV30,.,.,TRBJ1-4,TGTGCCTGTCGAACTAATGAAAAACTGTTTTTT,CACRTNEKLFF
TRBV7-9,.,.,TRBJ2-1,TGTGCCAGCACGCGGGTGGGAAACAATGAGCAGTTCTTC,CASTRVGNNEQFF
TRBV29-1,.,.,TRBJ2-1,TGCAGCGTGGCTACAGGGAATGAGCAGTTCTTC,CSVATGNEQFF
TRBV11-2,.,.,TRBJ2-5,TGTGCCAGCAGCTCGAACCTGGGGGCGGCGAGAGAGACCCAGTACTTC,CASSSNLGAARETQYF
TRBV6-5,.,TRBD1,TRBJ1-2,TGTGCCAGCAGTTCATTGACAGGGGATTATGGCTACACCTTC,CASSSLTGDYGYTF
TRBV15,.,.,TRBJ2-3,TGTGCCACCAGCAGAGATTTGGCAGATACGCAGTATTTT,CATSRDLADTQYF